These 6 T cell receptor beta chains were all obtained from the same sample, sequenced in a study of T-cell reconstitution after alpha-beta-depleted transplantation in children (dated by TCRdb to about 2016). Library preparation used PCR. The data were produced on an Illumina HiSeq 2500. Molecular barcoding was employed in the preparation of TCR libraries, with unique molecular identifiers being used to normalize TCRbeta repertoire quantification. TCRdb reprocessed the public reads (quality trimming at Q25 with fastp, clone calling with MiXCR) and kept in-frame beta chains. Identical CDR3 protein sequences are pooled into one entry, listed with their most common genes and DNA. The sample data list approximately 430,000 distinct CDR3 sequences, and around 15% of these were observed just once. About 32% of the sample comes from the top ten. This specimen's treatment or condition label, per the study, means: allogeneic hematopoietic cell transplantation with graft depleted of TCRalphabeta T cells and CD19 B cells.

The sample consisted of PBMCs, mostly from graft donor cells, taken 360 days after TCRalphabeta/CD19-depleted stem cell transplant. The source is a boy under three years old who had a stem cell transplant for Wiskott-Aldrich syndrome, so the T cells may come from the graft donor.

The chain links TRBV10-3 to TRBJ2-2; 7 bases align to TRBD1. V lost 5 bases, J lost 1 base, and 4 bases stayed unmatched. Germline-derived CDR1 and CDR2 are ENHRY and SYGVKD. This CDR3 is 15 amino acids long. In DNA, the CDR3 is TGTGCCATCAGTAGGGGGCGTCGGAACACCGGGGAGCTGTTTTTT. Protein sequence: CAISRGRRNTGELFF.

The chain is built from TRBV7-9 and TRBJ2-2; no definite D call. The CDR3 is made up of 16 amino acids. The V and J ends lost 8 bases and 1 base respectively, with 17 bases between them. Per the germline V gene, CDR1 is SEHNR and CDR2 is FQNEAQ (reference sequence). The CDR3 is CASPKGQSQNTGELFF. In nucleotides, the CDR3 is TGTGCCAGCCCTAAGGGCCAGTCCCAGAACACCGGGGAGCTGTTTTTT. The entire variable domain, with the rest obtained from reference TRBV7-9 and TRBJ2-2, is as follows: DTGVSQNPRHKITKRGQNVTFRCDPISEHNRLYWYRQTLGQGPEFLTYFQNEAQLEKSRLLSDRFSAERPKGSFSTLEIQRTEQGDSAMYLCASPKGQSQNTGELFFGEGSRLTVL.

This clonotype was counted a few times. The rearrangement uses TRBV6-1 and TRBJ2-1, with 12 nucleotides matching TRBD2. Germline values: CDR1 MNHNS, CDR2 SASEGT. The V gene end was trimmed by 6 bases and the J gene end by 9 bases; junction bases not matched to a gene: 9. This CDR3 has 15 residues. DNA of the CDR3: TGTGCCAGCAGGCCTACTAGCGGGAGGTTTTTTGAGCAGTTCTTC. Amino acids: CASRPTSGRFFEQFF.

V and J are TRBV12-3 or TRBV12-4 and TRBJ2-3; 7 positions agree with TRBD2. The J segment lost 0 bases and the V segment lost 6 bases, leaving 12 bases of the junction unmatched. The CDR3 runs to 17 residues. The CDR3 region is CASRSQLAPASTDTQYF. In DNA, the CDR3 is TGTGCCAGCAGGTCTCAACTAGCGCCCGCTAGCACAGATACGCAGTATTTT.

V usage is TRBV7-9 and J usage is TRBJ2-5, with D tentatively TRBD1 (7 bases). V shed 6 bases and J shed 5 bases, with 13 bases lying between them. The CDR3 is made up of 13 amino acids. Germline V gene lookup returns CDR1 SEHNR and CDR2 FQNEAQ (reference sequence). The CDR3 nucleotides read TGTGCCAGCAGACAGACAGGGAGGGAGACCCAGTACTTC. Translating gives CASRQTGRETQYF.

This clonotype appeared a few times. The chain employs TRBV24-1 and TRBJ2-1; 8 nucleotides line up with TRBD1. The CDR3 runs 15 residues. Germline-derived CDR1 and CDR2 are KGHDR and SFDVKD. J was trimmed by 0 bases and V by 5 bases; bases with no gene match: 2. DNA for the CDR3: TGTGCCACCAGTGGGGACAGGAGCTCCTACAATGAGCAGTTCTTC. Protein: CATSGDRSSYNEQFF.